The present TCR beta chain was sequenced within a study of blood T cell repertoires in COVID-19. For the study at large: PBMCs, B-cell-depleted T cells, or T cells were the source of the cDNA or gDNA that made up the material.

Original methodology: From reference gene primer amplification, estimates of nucleated cell counts were derived. Libraries were prepared by immunoSEQ multiplex PCR; TCRdb keeps only in-frame clonotypes and omits some of them. Clone size and V and J calls were adopted from that table, with D and trimming inferred from the DNA. The repertoire holds approximately 150,000 clones, with around four fifths as singletons. Specimen: peripheral blood. This receptor was taken from a woman aged 65 to 85 who had recovered from COVID-19.

The CDR3 nucleotides are TGTGCCAGCAGCCGTACCGGGGATGCTGGAAACACCATATATTTT. Its protein is CASSRTGDAGNTIYF. The J gene is TRBJ1-3, the V gene TRBV11-2; D ambiguous. This CDR3 is built from 15 residues. Looked up from germline, CDR1 is SGHAT and CDR2 is FQNNGV. Trimming took 5 bases from V and 2 from J, leaving 13 bases between them. The full variable domain, its missing parts supplied by reference TRBV11-2 and TRBJ1-3, is EAGVAQSPRYKIIEKRQSVAFWCNPISGHATLYWYQQILGQGPKLLIQFQNNGVVDDSQLPKDRFSAERLKGVDSTLKIQPAKLEDSAVYLCASSRTGDAGNTIYFGEGSWLTVV.